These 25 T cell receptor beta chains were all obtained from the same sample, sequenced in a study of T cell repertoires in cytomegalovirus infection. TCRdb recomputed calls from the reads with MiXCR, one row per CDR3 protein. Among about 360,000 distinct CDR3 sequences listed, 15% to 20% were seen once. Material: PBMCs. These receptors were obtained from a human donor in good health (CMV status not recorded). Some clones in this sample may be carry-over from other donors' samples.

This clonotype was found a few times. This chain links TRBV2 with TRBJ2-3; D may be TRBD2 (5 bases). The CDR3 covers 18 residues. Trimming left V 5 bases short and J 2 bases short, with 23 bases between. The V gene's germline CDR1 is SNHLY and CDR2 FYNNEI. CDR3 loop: CASSPVTLTGISTDTQYF. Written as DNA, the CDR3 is TGTGCCAGCAGTCCTGTAACCCTCACGGGGATATCCACAGATACGCAGTATTTT.

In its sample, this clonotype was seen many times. The CDR3 is CASSLGSGGVDEQFF. The DNA for the CDR3 is TGTGCCAGCAGCTTAGGTAGCGGGGGGGTGGATGAGCAGTTCTTC. The rearrangement uses TRBV7-2 and TRBJ2-1; 11 bases are shared with TRBD2. CDR3 length: 15 amino acids. Germline trimming cut 1 base from V and 8 bases from J; bases unmatched to any gene: 4. The germline gives CDR1 SGHTA, CDR2 FQGNSA.

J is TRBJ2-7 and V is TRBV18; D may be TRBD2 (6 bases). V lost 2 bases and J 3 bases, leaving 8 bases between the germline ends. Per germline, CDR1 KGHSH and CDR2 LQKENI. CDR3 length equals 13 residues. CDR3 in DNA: TGTGCCAGCTCACCAGGACTATTCTACGAGCAGTACTTC. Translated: CASSPGLFYEQYF.

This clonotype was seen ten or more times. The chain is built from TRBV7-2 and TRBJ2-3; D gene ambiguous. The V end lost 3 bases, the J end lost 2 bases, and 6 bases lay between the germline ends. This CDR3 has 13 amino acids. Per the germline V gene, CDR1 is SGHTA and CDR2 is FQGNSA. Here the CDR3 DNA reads TGTGCCAGCAGCTTGGAGAACACAGATACGCAGTATTTT. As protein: CASSLENTDTQYF.

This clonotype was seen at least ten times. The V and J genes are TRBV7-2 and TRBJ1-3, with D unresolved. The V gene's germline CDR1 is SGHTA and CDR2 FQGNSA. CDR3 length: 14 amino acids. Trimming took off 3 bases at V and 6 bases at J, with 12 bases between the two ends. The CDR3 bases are TGTGCCAGCAGCTTTAAGGGTCTGTCAAACACCATATATTTT. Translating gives CASSFKGLSNTIYF.

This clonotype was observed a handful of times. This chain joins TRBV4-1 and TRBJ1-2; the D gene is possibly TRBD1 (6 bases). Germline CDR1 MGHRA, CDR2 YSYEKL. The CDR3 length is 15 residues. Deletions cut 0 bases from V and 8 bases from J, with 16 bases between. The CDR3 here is CASSQDAQQGRGYTF. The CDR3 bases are TGCGCCAGCAGCCAAGATGCGCAACAGGGTAGAGGCTACACCTTC.

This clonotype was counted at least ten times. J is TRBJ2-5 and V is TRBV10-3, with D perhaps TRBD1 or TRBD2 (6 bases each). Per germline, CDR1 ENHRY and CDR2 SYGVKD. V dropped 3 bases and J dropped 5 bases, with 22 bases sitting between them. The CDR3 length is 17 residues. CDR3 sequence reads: CAISDRGETGGGETQYF. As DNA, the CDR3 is TGTGCCATCAGTGATAGGGGGGAGACAGGCGGCGGTGAGACCCAGTACTTC.

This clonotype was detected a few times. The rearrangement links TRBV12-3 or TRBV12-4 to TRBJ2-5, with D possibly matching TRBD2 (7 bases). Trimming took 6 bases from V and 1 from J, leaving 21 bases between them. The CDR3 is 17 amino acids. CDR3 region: CASSPASGGGVQETQYF. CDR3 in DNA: TGTGCCAGCAGCCCCGCTAGCGGAGGGGGGGTCCAAGAGACCCAGTACTTC.

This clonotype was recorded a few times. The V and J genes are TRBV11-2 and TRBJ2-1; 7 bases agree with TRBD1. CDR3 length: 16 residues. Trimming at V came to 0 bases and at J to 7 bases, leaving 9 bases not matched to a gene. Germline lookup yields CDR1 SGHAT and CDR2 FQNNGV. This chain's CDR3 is CASSLEVTGVLNEQFF. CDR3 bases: TGTGCCAGCAGCTTAGAGGTCACAGGGGTCTTAAATGAGCAGTTCTTC.

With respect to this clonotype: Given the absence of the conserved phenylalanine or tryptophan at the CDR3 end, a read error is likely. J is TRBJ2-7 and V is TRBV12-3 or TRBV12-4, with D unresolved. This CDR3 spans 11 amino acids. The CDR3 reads CVSRLYDEQYL. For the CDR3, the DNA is TGTGTCAGCAGACTTTACGACGAGCAGTACCTC.

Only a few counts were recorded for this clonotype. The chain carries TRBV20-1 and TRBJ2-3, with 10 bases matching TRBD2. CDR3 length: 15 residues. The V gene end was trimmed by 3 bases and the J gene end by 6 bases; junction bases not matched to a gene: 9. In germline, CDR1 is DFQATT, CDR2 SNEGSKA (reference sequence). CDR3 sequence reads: CSASSGGRTWDTQYF. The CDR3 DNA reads TGCAGTGCTAGTAGCGGGGGGAGGACGTGGGATACGCAGTATTTT.

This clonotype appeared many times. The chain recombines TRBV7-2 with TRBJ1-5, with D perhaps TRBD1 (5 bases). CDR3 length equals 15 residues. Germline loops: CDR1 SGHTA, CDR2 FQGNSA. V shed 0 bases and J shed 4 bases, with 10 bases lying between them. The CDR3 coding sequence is TGTGCCAGCAGCTTAGCGACAGCATTTAATCAGCCCCAGCATTTT. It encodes CASSLATAFNQPQHF.

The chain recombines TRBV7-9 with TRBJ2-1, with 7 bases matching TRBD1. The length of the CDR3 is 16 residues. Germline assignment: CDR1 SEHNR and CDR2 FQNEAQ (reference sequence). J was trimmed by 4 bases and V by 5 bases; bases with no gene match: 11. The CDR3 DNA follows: TGTGCCAGCAGCAAGAGTACAGGGGCAATTTACAATGAGCAGTTCTTC. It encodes CASSKSTGAIYNEQFF.

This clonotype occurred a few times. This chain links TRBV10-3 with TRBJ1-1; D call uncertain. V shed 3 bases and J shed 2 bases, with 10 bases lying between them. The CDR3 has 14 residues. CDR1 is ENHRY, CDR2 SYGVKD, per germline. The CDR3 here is CAISDPRVNTEAFF. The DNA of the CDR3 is TGTGCCATCAGTGACCCCAGAGTTAACACTGAAGCTTTCTTT.

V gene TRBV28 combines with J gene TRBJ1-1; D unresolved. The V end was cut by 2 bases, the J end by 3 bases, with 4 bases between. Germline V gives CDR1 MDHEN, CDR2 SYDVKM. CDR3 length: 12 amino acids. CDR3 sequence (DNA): TGTGCCAGCAGTTTACTGGACACTGAAGCTTTCTTT. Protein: CASSLLDTEAFF.

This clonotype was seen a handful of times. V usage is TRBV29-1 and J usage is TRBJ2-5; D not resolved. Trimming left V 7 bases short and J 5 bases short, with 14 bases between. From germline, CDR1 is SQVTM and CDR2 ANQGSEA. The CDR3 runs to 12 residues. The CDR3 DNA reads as TGCAGCGCGGAGCAGGTTTCCGAGACCCAGTACTTC. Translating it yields CSAEQVSETQYF.

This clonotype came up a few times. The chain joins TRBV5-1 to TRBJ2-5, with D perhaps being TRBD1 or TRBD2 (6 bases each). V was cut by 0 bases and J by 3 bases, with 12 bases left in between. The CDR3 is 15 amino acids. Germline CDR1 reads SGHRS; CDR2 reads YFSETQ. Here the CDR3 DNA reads TGCGCCAGCAGCTTGGTGGCAGGGGAGGAAGAGACCCAGTACTTC. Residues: CASSLVAGEEETQYF.

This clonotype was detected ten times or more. CDR3 sequence (DNA): TGTGCCAGCAGCTTTAGAATAGCGGGAGCGGGGACAGATACGCAGTATTTT. It is translated as CASSFRIAGAGTDTQYF. V is TRBV7-2 and J is TRBJ2-3; 9 bases map to TRBD2. Germline-derived CDR1 and CDR2 are SGHTA and FQGNSA. The CDR3 sequence is 17 residues long. Unmatched junction bases numbered 10, after V lost 3 bases and J lost 3 bases.

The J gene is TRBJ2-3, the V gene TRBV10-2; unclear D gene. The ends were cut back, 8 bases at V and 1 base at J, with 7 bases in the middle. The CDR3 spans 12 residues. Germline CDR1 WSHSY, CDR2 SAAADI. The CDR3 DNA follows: TGCGCCAGCTATACGGGCACAGATACGCAGTATTTT. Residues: CASYTGTDTQYF.

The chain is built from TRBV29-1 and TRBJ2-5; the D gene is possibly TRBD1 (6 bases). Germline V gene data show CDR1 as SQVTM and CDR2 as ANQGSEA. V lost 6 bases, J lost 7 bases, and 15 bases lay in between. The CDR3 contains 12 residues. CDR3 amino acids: CSVLGQDVTQYF. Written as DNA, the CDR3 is TGCAGCGTCCTGGGACAAGATGTGACCCAGTACTTC. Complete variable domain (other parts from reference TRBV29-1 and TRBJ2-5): SAVISQKPSRDICQRGTSLTIQCQVDSQVTMMFWYRQQPGQSLTLIATANQGSEATYESGFVIDKFPISRPNLTFSTLTVSNMSPEDSSIYLCSVLGQDVTQYFGPGTRLLVL.

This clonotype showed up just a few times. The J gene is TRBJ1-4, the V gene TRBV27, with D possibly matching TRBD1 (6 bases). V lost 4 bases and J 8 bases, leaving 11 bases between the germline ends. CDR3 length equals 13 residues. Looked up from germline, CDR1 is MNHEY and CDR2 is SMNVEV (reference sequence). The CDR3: CASSWDIGEKLFF. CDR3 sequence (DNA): TGTGCCAGCAGTTGGGACATAGGGGAAAAACTGTTTTTT. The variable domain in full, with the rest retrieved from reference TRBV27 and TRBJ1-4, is EAQVTQNPRYLITVTGKKLTVTCSQNMNHEYMSWYRQDPGLGLRQIYYSMNVEVTDKGDVPEGYKVSRKEKRNFPLILESPSPNQTSLYFCASSWDIGEKLFFGSGTQLSVL.

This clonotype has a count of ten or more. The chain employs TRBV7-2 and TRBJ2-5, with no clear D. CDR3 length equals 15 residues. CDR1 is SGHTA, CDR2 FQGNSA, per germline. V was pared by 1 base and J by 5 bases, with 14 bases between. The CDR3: CASSLVPDPSETQYF. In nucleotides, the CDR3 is TGTGCCAGCAGCTTAGTTCCAGACCCGTCCGAGACCCAGTACTTC.

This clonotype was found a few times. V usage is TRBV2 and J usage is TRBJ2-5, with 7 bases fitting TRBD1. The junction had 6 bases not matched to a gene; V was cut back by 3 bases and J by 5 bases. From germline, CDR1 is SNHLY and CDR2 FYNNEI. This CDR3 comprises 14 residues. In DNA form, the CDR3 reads TGTGCCAGCAGTGACCTGACAGGGATGGAGACCCAGTACTTC. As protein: CASSDLTGMETQYF. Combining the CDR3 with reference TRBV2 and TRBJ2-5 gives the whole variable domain EPEVTQTPSHQVTQMGQEVILRCVPISNHLYFYWYRQILGQKVEFLVSFYNNEISEKSEIFDDQFSVERPDGSNFTLKIRSTKLEDSAMYFCASSDLTGMETQYFGPGTRLLVL.

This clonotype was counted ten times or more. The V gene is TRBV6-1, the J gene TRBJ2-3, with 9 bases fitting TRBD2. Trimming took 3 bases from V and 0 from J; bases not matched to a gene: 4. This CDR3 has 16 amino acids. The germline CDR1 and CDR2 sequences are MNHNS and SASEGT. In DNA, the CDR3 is TGTGCCAGCAGTGAGGCTAGCGGGACTAGCACAGATACGCAGTATTTT. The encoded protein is CASSEASGTSTDTQYF.

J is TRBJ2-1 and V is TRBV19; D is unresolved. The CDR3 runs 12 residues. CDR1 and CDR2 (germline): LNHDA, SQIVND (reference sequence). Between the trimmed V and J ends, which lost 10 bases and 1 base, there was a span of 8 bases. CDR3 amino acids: CATTSSYNEQFF. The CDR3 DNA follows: TGTGCCACCACAAGTTCCTACAATGAGCAGTTCTTC.